This T cell receptor (beta chain) was sequenced for a study of cytomegalovirus exposure and HLA in healthy donors. V lost 3 bases and J lost 14, with 20 bases in between. CDR1 is SGHTS and CDR2 is YDEGEE in the germline V gene. The length of the CDR3 is 13 residues. The study ran its PCR with 60 Vbeta and 13 Jbeta primers. This table comes from immunoSEQ multiplex PCR, and its TCRdb copy is limited to in-frame clones, with some not included. The sample contains about 94,000 clones, over 70% of which appear only once. The sample consisted of PBMCs. This rearrangement joins TRBV5-8 to TRBJ1-2; no clear D. This TCR came from a man aged 30 to 45 in good health and CMV-seropositive. In DNA, the CDR3 is TGTGCCAGCAGCTCACCCCCCAAACCAGGAGGAACCTTC. As protein: CASSSPPKPGGTF.